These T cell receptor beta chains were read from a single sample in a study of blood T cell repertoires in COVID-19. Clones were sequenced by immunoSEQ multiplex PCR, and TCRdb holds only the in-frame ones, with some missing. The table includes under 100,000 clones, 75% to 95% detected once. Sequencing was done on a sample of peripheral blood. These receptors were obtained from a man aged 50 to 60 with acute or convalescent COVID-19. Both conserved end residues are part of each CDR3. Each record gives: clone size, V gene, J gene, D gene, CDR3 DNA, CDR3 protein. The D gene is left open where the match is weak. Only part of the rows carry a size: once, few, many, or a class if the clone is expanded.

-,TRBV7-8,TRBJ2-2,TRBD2,TGTGCCAGCAGCTTAATCCACCGGACTAGCGGGAGGAACACCGGGGAGCTGTTTTTT,CASSLIHRTSGRNTGELFF
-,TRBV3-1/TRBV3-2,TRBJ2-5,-,TGTGCCAGCAGCCGCCATGGGGCAGAGACCCAGTACTTC,CASSRHGAETQYF
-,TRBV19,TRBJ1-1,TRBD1,TGTGCCAGTAGTATACTGGGGACAGGGGACACTGAAGCTTTCTTT,CASSILGTGDTEAFF
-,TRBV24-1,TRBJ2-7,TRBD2,TGTGCCACCAGTGATCTTAGCGGGAGAGTCCACGAGCAGTACTTC,CATSDLSGRVHEQYF
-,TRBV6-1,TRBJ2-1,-,TGTGCCAGCAGTGAAGGGAGGACCACCGAGGAGTTCTTC,CASSEGRTTEEFF
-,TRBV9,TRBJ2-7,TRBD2,TGTGCCAGCAGCCCCGCCGGGGGTAGCGGGCCTCCCTACGAGCAGTACTTC,CASSPAGGSGPPYEQYF
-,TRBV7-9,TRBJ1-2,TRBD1,TGTGCCAGCAGCTTTGGGACAGGGAGGGATGGCTACACCTTC,CASSFGTGRDGYTF
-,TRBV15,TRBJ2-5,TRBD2,TGTGCCACCAGCAGAGATCCCCTAGCGGGAGTCAGTGAGACCCAGTACTTC,CATSRDPLAGVSETQYF
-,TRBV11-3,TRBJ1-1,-,TGTGCCAGCAGCTTAGGGGGGCGGCTCAAGAACACTGAAGCTTTCTTT,CASSLGGRLKNTEAFF
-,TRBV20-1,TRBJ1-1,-,TGCAGTGCTCTAGGAGGAGCTTTCTTT,CSALGGAFF
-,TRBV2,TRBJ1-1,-,TGTGCCAGCAGTGTTAGCGGGCCCACTGAAGCTTTCTTT,CASSVSGPTEAFF
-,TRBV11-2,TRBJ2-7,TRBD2,TGTGCCAGCAGCCCGCGGACTAGCGGGAGTTTTTACGAGCAGTACTTC,CASSPRTSGSFYEQYF
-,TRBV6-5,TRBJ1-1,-,TGTGCCAGCAGTTCCCCGGGCACTGAAGCTTTCTTT,CASSSPGTEAFF
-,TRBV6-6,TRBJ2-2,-,TGTGCCAGCAGAACCACAGGATGGGACACCGGGGAGCTGTTTTTT,CASRTTGWDTGELFF
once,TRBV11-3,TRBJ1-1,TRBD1,TGTGCCAGCAGCTCATGGACAGGAGATAACACTGAAGCTTTCTTT,CASSSWTGDNTEAFF
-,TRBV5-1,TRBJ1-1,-,TGCGCCAGCAGCTCAGGGGCAGGGCCAGGGACTGAAGCTTTCTTT,CASSSGAGPGTEAFF
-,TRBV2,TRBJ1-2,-,TGTGCCAGCAGTGAAGCAGGTGGGGGCCTTTATGGCTACACCTTC,CASSEAGGGLYGYTF
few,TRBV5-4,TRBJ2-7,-,TGTGCCAGCAGCCTGGACTCACGACTAAAAACCTACGAGCAGTACTTC,CASSLDSRLKTYEQYF
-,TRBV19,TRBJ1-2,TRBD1,TGTGCCAGTAGTAACGACAGGGGCAGGGGCCAGGGCTACACCTTC,CASSNDRGRGQGYTF
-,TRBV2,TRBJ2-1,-,TGTGCCAGCAGGGGGGACAACTACAATGAGCAGTTCTTC,CASRGDNYNEQFF
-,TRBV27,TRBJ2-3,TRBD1,TGTGCCAGCAGGGATCGGACAGGGGCGAAAGATACGCAGTATTTT,CASRDRTGAKDTQYF
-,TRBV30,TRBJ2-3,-,TGTGCCTGGAGTGTAGGGCGGGGCGCCACAGATACGCAGTATTTT,CAWSVGRGATDTQYF
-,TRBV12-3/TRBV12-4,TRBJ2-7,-,TGTGCCAGCAGCAGACAGCCCTACGAGCAGTACTTC,CASSRQPYEQYF
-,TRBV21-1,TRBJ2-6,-,TGTGCCAACACGCGGCCGGCCAGGGGGCTATGCGGGGCCAACGTCCTGACTTTC,CANTRPARGLCGANVLTF
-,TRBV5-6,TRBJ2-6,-,TGTGCCAGCAGCTTTCCTCTTACGCGGAGCTCTGGGGCCAACGTCCTGACTTTC,CASSFPLTRSSGANVLTF
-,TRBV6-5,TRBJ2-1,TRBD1,TGTGCCAGCAGTAGCGCCGGGACAGGTATGAATGAGCAGTTCTTC,CASSSAGTGMNEQFF
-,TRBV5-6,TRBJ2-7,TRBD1,TGTGCCAGCAGACTCGGACAGGAGTACGAGCAGTACTTC,CASRLGQEYEQYF
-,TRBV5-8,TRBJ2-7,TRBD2,TGTGCCAGCAGCCTGGGGACGGGGGGTTACGAGCAGTACTTC,CASSLGTGGYEQYF
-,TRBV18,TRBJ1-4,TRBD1,TGTGCCAGCTCCCGGGACAGTCCAACTAATGAAAAACTGTTTTTT,CASSRDSPTNEKLFF
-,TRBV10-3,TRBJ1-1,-,TGTGCCATCAGTGATGTCAGTAAAAACACTGAAGCTTTCTTT,CAISDVSKNTEAFF
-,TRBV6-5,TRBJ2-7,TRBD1,TGTGCCAGCAGGGGGACAGGGGTTTTCTACGAGCAGTACTTC,CASRGTGVFYEQYF
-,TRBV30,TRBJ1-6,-,TGTGCCTGGAGTGTAGATCGTTTCTCGGCGGGTAATTCACCCCTCCACTTT,CAWSVDRFSAGNSPLHF
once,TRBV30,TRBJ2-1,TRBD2,TGTGCCTGGAATCCACTAGCGGGTTACAATGAGCAGTTCTTC,CAWNPLAGYNEQFF
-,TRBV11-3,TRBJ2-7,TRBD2,TGTGCCAGCAGCTCCCCCCGGCGGGAGCAAACCTACGAGCAGTACTTC,CASSSPRREQTYEQYF
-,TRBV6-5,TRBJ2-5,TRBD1,TGTGCCAGCAGTCGTGGGACAGGGGGCGGCGAGACCCAGTACTTC,CASSRGTGGGETQYF
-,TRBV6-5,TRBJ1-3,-,TGTGCCAGCAGTTCAGTAATCTCTGGAAACACCATATATTTT,CASSSVISGNTIYF
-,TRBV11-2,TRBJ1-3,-,TGTGCCAGCAGCTTAAATAGAAACACCATATATTTT,CASSLNRNTIYF
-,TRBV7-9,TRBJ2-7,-,TGTGCCAGCAGCTCTACGGGACACTCCTACGAGCAGTACTTC,CASSSTGHSYEQYF
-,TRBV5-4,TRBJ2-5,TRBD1,TGTGCCAGCAGATCGGGACAGATGTACCAAGAGACCCAGTACTTC,CASRSGQMYQETQYF
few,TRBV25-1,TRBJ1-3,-,TGTGCCAGCAGTTTCCTAGGTGGATCTGGAAACACCATATATTTT,CASSFLGGSGNTIYF
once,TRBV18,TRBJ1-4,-,TGTGCCAGCTCACCAGTTCTTGCAGCAACTAATGAAAAACTGTTTTTT,CASSPVLAATNEKLFF
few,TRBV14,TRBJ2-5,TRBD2,TGTGCCAGCAGCCCGGGGACTAGCGGGTACCAAGAGACCCAGTACTTC,CASSPGTSGYQETQYF
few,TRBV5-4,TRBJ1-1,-,TGTGCCAGCAGCCGTGGCCGCAGGGATACTGAAGCTTTCTTT,CASSRGRRDTEAFF
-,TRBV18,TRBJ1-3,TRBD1,TGTGCCAGCTCATTCCCCGGGACAGGGACCCTCTCTGGAAACACCATATATTTT,CASSFPGTGTLSGNTIYF
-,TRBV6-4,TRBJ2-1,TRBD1,TGTGCCAGCAGTTCCGACAGGGGGCGGGAGCAGTTCTTC,CASSSDRGREQFF
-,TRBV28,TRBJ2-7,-,TGTGCCAGCAGAGAGGGTGGGTACGAGCAGTACTTC,CASREGGYEQYF
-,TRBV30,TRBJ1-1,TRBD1,TGTGCCTGGAGTGTAAACAGGGGAGGGAACACTGAAGCTTTCTTT,CAWSVNRGGNTEAFF
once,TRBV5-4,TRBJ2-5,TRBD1,TGTGCCAGCAGCCGCCAGGGGGAAGGGTCGGGTCAAGAGACCCAGTACTTC,CASSRQGEGSGQETQYF
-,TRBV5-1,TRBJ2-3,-,TGCGCCAGCAGCTTGGGAGGGCCCTCAGATACGCAGTATTTT,CASSLGGPSDTQYF
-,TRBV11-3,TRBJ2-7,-,TGTGCCAGCAGCCACCGGGACAACTCCTACGAGCAGTACTTC,CASSHRDNSYEQYF
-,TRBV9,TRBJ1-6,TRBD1,TGTGCCAGCAGCGCACAGGGGGCGGGAAATAATTCACCCCTCCACTTT,CASSAQGAGNNSPLHF
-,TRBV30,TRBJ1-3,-,TGTGCCTGGAGTGCTCCGACTCATTCTGGAAACACCATATATTTT,CAWSAPTHSGNTIYF